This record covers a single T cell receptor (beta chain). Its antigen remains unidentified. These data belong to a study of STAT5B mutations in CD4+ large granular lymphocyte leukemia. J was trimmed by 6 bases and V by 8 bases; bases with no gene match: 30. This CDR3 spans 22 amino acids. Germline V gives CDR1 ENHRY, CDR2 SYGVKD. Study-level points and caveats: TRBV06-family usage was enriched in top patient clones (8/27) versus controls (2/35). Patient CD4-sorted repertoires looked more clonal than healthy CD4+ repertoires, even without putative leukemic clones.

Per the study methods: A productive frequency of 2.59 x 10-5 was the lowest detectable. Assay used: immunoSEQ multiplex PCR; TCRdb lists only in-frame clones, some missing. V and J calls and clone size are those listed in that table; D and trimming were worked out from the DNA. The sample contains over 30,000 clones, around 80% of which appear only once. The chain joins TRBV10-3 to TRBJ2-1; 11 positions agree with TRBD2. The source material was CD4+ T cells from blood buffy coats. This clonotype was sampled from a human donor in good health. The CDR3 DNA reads TGTGCCATCCAGAAAGGGGCCCCGGGGCAGGGATTTAGCGGGAGGGGTCGCAATGAGCAGTTCTTC. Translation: CAIQKGAPGQGFSGRGRNEQFF.